Presented here are 17 T cell receptor beta chains from one specimen sequenced in a study of patients and donors after allogeneic stem cell transplantation. TCRdb reanalysed the RT-PCR reads using MiXCR and keeps one entry per CDR3 protein. The data show about 200,000 distinct CDR3 sequences, approximately 41% seen once. The sequenced material came from blood, either unsorted or a sorted T cell fraction (not recorded which). These receptors were collected from a human donor who was either an allogeneic HSCT recipient or a stem cell or donor lymphocyte infusion donor (not recorded which). It is not recorded whose cells these are; they may come from a transplant donor.

This clonotype was found a few times. The chain recombines TRBV28 with TRBJ1-1; 7 positions match TRBD1. The length of the CDR3 is 11 residues. Germline CDR1 MDHEN, CDR2 SYDVKM. V gave up 7 bases and J gave up 8 bases; unmatched junction bases: 4. The CDR3 loop reads CASNEGAEAFF. The CDR3 nucleotides read TGTGCCAGCAACGAGGGGGCAGAAGCTTTCTTT.

The chain combines TRBV21-1 with TRBJ2-7; the table's TRBD2 call for D was not verified on the DNA. TRBV21-1 is a pseudogene locus. CDR3 size: 15 residues. The CDR3 DNA reads TGTGCCAGCAGCAAAGGGGATAGCGGCTCCTACGAGCAGTACTTC. Translated, it gives CASSKGDSGSYEQYF.

This clonotype has just one count. At one boundary the junction diverges from the germline segment, which might be a read error. V and J are TRBV6-2 or TRBV6-3 and TRBJ2-4; no firm D call. Germline V gene lookup returns CDR1 MNHEY and CDR2 SVGEGT. CDR3 length: 11 residues. The CDR3 here is CASSYPGRKDF. CDR3 DNA sequence: TGTGCCAGCAGTTACCCGGGCAGAAAGGACTTC.

The chain links TRBV20-1 to TRBJ2-7, with TRBD2 identical over 7 bases. Per the germline V gene, CDR1 is DFQATT and CDR2 is SNEGSKA (reference sequence). The CDR3 length is 15 residues. The CDR3 nucleotides are TGCAGCGCTTTAGGAGGGCTAGCGGATACCTACGAGCAGTACTTC. Translating gives CSALGGLADTYEQYF.

The rearrangement links TRBV7-9 to TRBJ1-1; possible D gene TRBD1, 5 bases. The CDR3 loop spans 15 amino acids. Germline V gene data show CDR1 as SEHNR and CDR2 as FQNEAQ (reference sequence). Trimming removed 1 base at V and 5 bases at J, with 14 bases between. The CDR3 is CASSLDPGRWTEAFF. DNA for the CDR3: TGTGCCAGCAGCTTAGACCCAGGGCGGTGGACTGAAGCTTTCTTT.

This clonotype was observed a handful of times. The V and J genes are TRBV6-5 and TRBJ2-5, with D perhaps TRBD1 (7 bases). Germline CDR1 is MNHEY and CDR2 is SVGAGI. V was cut by 3 bases and J by 2 bases, with 22 bases left in between. The CDR3 spans 18 residues. Written as DNA, the CDR3 is TGTGCCAGCAGTTATAGGTCGAAGGGGGCGGGATATCAAGAGACCCAGTACTTC. It specifies CASSYRSKGAGYQETQYF.

This chain uses TRBV28 with TRBJ2-2; maybe TRBD1 (5 bases). Trimming removed 8 bases at V and 7 bases at J, with 14 bases between. Germline-derived CDR1 and CDR2 are MDHEN and SYDVKM. The CDR3 contains 13 residues. The CDR3 is CASLRGTVGELFF. Here the CDR3 DNA reads TGTGCCAGCCTAAGGGGTACTGTCGGGGAGCTGTTTTTT.

The J gene is TRBJ2-7, the V gene TRBV5-6, with TRBD1 matching over 9 bases. The germline CDR1 and CDR2 sequences are SGHDT and YYEEEE. With 4 bases clipped from V and 5 bases from J, the junction kept 13 bases outside the gene matches. This CDR3 contains 16 residues. CDR3 amino acids: CASSRRNRGHLHEQYF. The CDR3, as DNA: TGTGCCAGCAGCCGGCGTAACAGGGGGCACCTGCACGAGCAGTACTTC.

This clonotype was recorded a few times. This chain joins TRBV4-3 and TRBJ1-1; no reliable D call. This CDR3 spans 15 amino acids. The germline V and J ends were trimmed by 4 bases and 3 bases, with 15 bases remaining between them. CDR1 LGHNA and CDR2 YSLEER come from the germline V gene. CDR3 bases: TGCGCCAGCAGCCGAGAAATTTCATCATACACTGAAGCTTTCTTT. Its protein product is CASSREISSYTEAFF.

V and J are TRBV29-1 and TRBJ1-5, with a tentative D call TRBD1 (6 bases). Germline CDR1 and CDR2: SQVTM and ANQGSEA. The CDR3 covers 12 residues. The ends were cut back, 6 bases at V and 3 bases at J, with 9 bases in the middle. CDR3 bases: TGCAGCGTCCGGGACACCAATCAGCCCCAGCATTTT. This encodes CSVRDTNQPQHF.

This clonotype was seen a single time. The chain uses TRBV24-1 and TRBJ2-1; 10 bases are shared with TRBD2. Trimming at V came to 11 bases and at J to 4 bases, leaving 10 bases not matched to a gene. This CDR3 comprises 15 residues. CDR1 and CDR2 from the germline V gene are KGHDR and SFDVKD. The DNA for the CDR3 is TGTGCCATCGACTGGACTAGCGGCTTGTACAATGAGCAGTTCTTC. Its protein is CAIDWTSGLYNEQFF.

The rearrangement links TRBV27 to TRBJ2-7; a weak D match, TRBD1 (8 bases). This CDR3 contains 13 residues. CDR1 and CDR2 from the germline V gene are MNHEY and SMNVEV (reference sequence). V was pared by 2 bases and J by 6 bases, with 11 bases between. The CDR3 protein is CASSLTGGGEQYF. CDR3 in DNA: TGTGCCAGCAGTTTAACAGGGGGGGGCGAGCAGTACTTC.

This sequence joins TRBV28 and TRBJ2-1; weak D call: TRBD1 (6 bases). V dropped 6 bases and J dropped 5 bases, with 11 bases sitting between them. The CDR3 consists of 13 residues. Germline-derived CDR1 and CDR2 are MDHEN and SYDVKM. The DNA of the CDR3 is TGTGCCAGCAGCCTTGGACAGAACAATGAGCAGTTCTTC. This gives the protein CASSLGQNNEQFF.

V usage is TRBV9 and J usage is TRBJ2-3; D gene ambiguous. Deletions cut 6 bases from V and 6 bases from J, with 23 bases between. Germline CDR1 is SGDLS and CDR2 is YYNGEE. This CDR3 spans 16 amino acids. CDR3 loop: CASTPATSAAGDTQYF. In DNA, the CDR3 is TGTGCCAGCACCCCAGCAACGAGTGCGGCAGGCGATACGCAGTATTTT.

This clonotype was recorded only once. This chain connects TRBV9 to TRBJ2-3; 7 bases match TRBD2. Germline values: CDR1 SGDLS, CDR2 YYNGEE. This CDR3 comprises 15 residues. V was clipped by 0 bases and J by 8 bases; unmatched bases: 9. The CDR3 loop reads CASSVVAGEAGTQYF. The DNA of the CDR3 is TGTGCCAGCAGCGTAGTAGCGGGCGAGGCTGGTACGCAGTATTTT.

CDR3 region: CASSPFGGNTIYF. The CDR3, as DNA: TGTGCCAGCAGCCCTTTCGGCGGAAACACCATATATTTT. This chain connects TRBV7-2 to TRBJ1-3; D gene uncertain. The CDR3 has 13 residues. The ends were cut back, 5 bases at V and 4 bases at J, with 9 bases in the middle. Germline values: CDR1 SGHTA, CDR2 FQGNSA. Variable domain in full (rest from reference TRBV7-2 and TRBJ1-3): GAGVSQSPSNKVTEKGKDVELRCDPISGHTALYWYRQSLGQGLEFLIYFQGNSAPDKSGLPSDRFSAERTGGSVSTLTIQRTQQEDSAVYLCASSPFGGNTIYFGEGSWLTVV.

As for this clonotype: At one boundary the junction diverges from the germline segment, which might be a read error. V gene TRBV3-1 combines with J gene TRBJ2-7; 9 bases align to TRBD1. The CDR3 spans 15 residues. CDR1 is LGHDT and CDR2 is YNNKEL in the germline V gene (reference sequence). The CDR3 is CASSSPGTGSFEQYF. In DNA, the CDR3 is TGTGCCAGCAGCTCTCCCGGGACAGGGTCCTTCGAGCAGTACTTC.